Each of the 18 T cell receptor beta chains below was sequenced from the same sample in a study of cytomegalovirus exposure and HLA in healthy donors. Primers: 60 Vbeta forward and 13 Jbeta reverse. The data were produced by immunoSEQ multiplex PCR, yet TCRdb's version contains in-frame clones alone and is incomplete. The sample consists of over 200,000 clones, over 65% of them appearing once. The sample taken for sequencing was PBMCs. The receptors derive from a human donor in good health.

This chain links TRBV18 with TRBJ2-3; 11 bases align to TRBD2. Germline V gene lookup returns CDR1 KGHSH and CDR2 LQKENI. Germline trimming cut 1 base from V and 1 base from J; bases unmatched to any gene: 10. The CDR3 runs 19 residues. The CDR3 nucleotides read TGTGCCAGCTCACCACTTAGCCCAGGGACTAGCGGCGGCACAGATACGCAGTATTTT. Its translation is CASSPLSPGTSGGTDTQYF.

CDR3 loop: CASGGGTGNTDTQYF. In DNA form, the CDR3 reads TGTGCCAGCGGGGGAGGGACAGGGAACACAGATACGCAGTATTTT. The V gene is TRBV28, the J gene TRBJ2-3; 9 nucleotides align to TRBD1. The J segment lost 2 bases and the V segment lost 8 bases, leaving 8 bases of the junction unmatched. The CDR3 has 15 amino acids. Germline CDR1 is MDHEN and CDR2 is SYDVKM. Full variable domain (rest looked up from reference TRBV28 and TRBJ2-3): DVKVTQSSRYLVKRTGEKVFLECVQDMDHENMFWYRQDPGLGLRLIYFSYDVKMKEKGDIPEGYSVSREKKERFSLILESASTNQTSMYLCASGGGTGNTDTQYFGPGTRLTVL.

The J gene is TRBJ2-3, the V gene TRBV28; possible D gene TRBD2, 5 bases. Germline CDR1 MDHEN, CDR2 SYDVKM. The CDR3 runs 14 residues. Trimming took off 5 bases at V and 4 bases at J, with 13 bases between the two ends. The CDR3 region has the DNA TGTGCCAGCAGTGCCCTCGGGGTCGCAGATACGCAGTATTTT. Its translation: CASSALGVADTQYF.

The DNA of the CDR3 is TGTGCCAGCAGCTTCCAAGGCGGAGCAACTAACTATGGCTACACCTTC. It specifies CASSFQGGATNYGYTF. The gene calls are TRBV7-2 and TRBJ1-2, with D uncertain. CDR1 is SGHTA and CDR2 is FQGNSA in the germline V gene. The CDR3 covers 16 residues. Trimming took 3 bases from V and 0 from J, leaving 14 bases between them.

CDR3: CASSDRGGASYGYTF. CDR3 coding DNA: TGTGCCAGCAGTGATAGGGGAGGGGCCTCCTATGGCTACACCTTC. The chain joins TRBV6-1 to TRBJ1-2, with D perhaps matching TRBD1 (5 bases). This CDR3 comprises 15 residues. From germline, CDR1 is MNHNS and CDR2 SASEGT. V lost 3 bases and J lost 4, with 15 bases in between.

The chain has TRBV18 and TRBJ2-2, with 11 bases lining up with TRBD1. This CDR3 spans 15 amino acids. The J segment lost 4 bases and the V segment lost 4 bases, leaving 2 bases of the junction unmatched. Germline V gene lookup returns CDR1 KGHSH and CDR2 LQKENI. The CDR3 here is CASSHGTGGTGELFF. As DNA, the CDR3 is TGTGCCAGCTCACACGGGACAGGGGGCACCGGGGAGCTGTTTTTT.

CDR3 loop: CAAGERASYNEQFF. In DNA, the CDR3 is TGTGCCGCCGGAGAGCGGGCCTCCTACAATGAGCAGTTCTTC. The chain couples TRBV15 to TRBJ2-1, with D tentatively TRBD2 (6 bases). CDR1 and CDR2 from the germline V gene are LNHNV and YYDKDF (reference sequence). The CDR3 covers 14 residues. Between the trimmed V and J ends, which lost 11 bases and 0 bases, there was a span of 14 bases.

This clone was counted between two and nine times. J is TRBJ2-2 and V is TRBV6-1, with D possibly TRBD2 on 5 matching bases. V lost 7 bases and J 4 bases, leaving 13 bases between the germline ends. The germline V gene has CDR1 MNHNS and CDR2 SASEGT. CDR3 size: 14 residues. CDR3 DNA: TGTGCCAGCAATTCCCCGGAGGTCACCGGGGAGCTGTTTTTT. Encoded protein: CASNSPEVTGELFF.

The gene calls are TRBV6-6 and TRBJ1-2, with 7 positions matching TRBD1. From germline, CDR1 is MNHNY and CDR2 SVGAGI (reference sequence). V shed 2 bases, J shed 4 bases, and the junction held 4 bases outside the gene matches. This CDR3 spans 14 amino acids. CDR3 sequence: CASSYPGQPYGYTF. The CDR3 region has the DNA TGTGCCAGCAGTTACCCGGGACAGCCCTATGGCTACACCTTC.

Regarding this clone: This sample also contains other DNA sequences that code for the same CDR3. This chain connects TRBV19 to TRBJ2-5; 9 bases agree with TRBD1. This CDR3 comprises 14 residues. Per germline, CDR1 LNHDA and CDR2 SQIVND (reference sequence). Trimming cost V 5 bases and J 2 bases; bases outside gene matches: 3. The CDR3 here is CASSLQGAQETQYF. The CDR3 region has the DNA TGTGCCAGTAGTTTACAGGGGGCGCAAGAGACCCAGTACTTC.

The gene calls are TRBV7-3 and TRBJ2-7; TRBD2 matches at 10 bases. From germline, CDR1 is SGHTA and CDR2 FQGTGA. This CDR3 comprises 15 residues. Unmatched junction bases numbered 6, after V lost 3 bases and J lost 4 bases. The CDR3 region is CASSFLAGAFYEQYF. DNA for the CDR3: TGTGCCAGCAGCTTCCTAGCGGGGGCATTTTACGAGCAGTACTTC.

The V and J genes are TRBV2 and TRBJ2-3; D might be TRBD2 (5 bases). The V and J ends lost 5 bases and 6 bases respectively, with 15 bases between them. This CDR3 region has 14 residues. In germline, CDR1 is SNHLY, CDR2 FYNNEI. CDR3 nucleotide sequence: TGTGCCAGCAGTTATCTCGGGTCGGGGGATACGCAGTATTTT. Translation: CASSYLGSGDTQYF.

This rearrangement joins TRBV11-3 to TRBJ1-1; a possible D gene is TRBD1 (5 bases). The CDR3 totals 13 residues. The germline V gene encodes CDR1 SGHNT and CDR2 YENEEA. V was pared by 1 base and J by 5 bases, with 8 bases between. This CDR3 reads CASSLGGRTEAFF. DNA of the CDR3: TGTGCCAGCAGCTTAGGGGGGAGGACTGAAGCTTTCTTT.

This CDR3 reads CAWSVLASGAYNEQFF. As DNA, the CDR3 is TGTGCCTGGAGTGTACTCGCTAGCGGGGCTTACAATGAGCAGTTCTTC. The chain recombines TRBV30 with TRBJ2-1, with 9 positions matching TRBD2. The V segment lost 0 bases and the J segment 4 bases; nucleotides outside the gene matches: 7. The germline V gene encodes CDR1 GTSNPN and CDR2 SVGIG (reference sequence). There are 16 residues in the CDR3.

The chain carries TRBV6-5 and TRBJ2-7; 10 bases line up with TRBD2. The CDR3 contains 15 residues. V lost 2 bases to trimming and J lost 2 bases; unmatched junction nucleotides: 3. Germline V gene lookup returns CDR1 MNHEY and CDR2 SVGAGI. The CDR3 nucleotides are TGTGCCAGCAGTTACGGGACTAGCGAGCCCTACGAGCAGTACTTC. It is translated as CASSYGTSEPYEQYF.

The rearrangement links TRBV27 to TRBJ1-2; 7 positions agree with TRBD1. Germline CDR1 is MNHEY and CDR2 is SMNVEV (reference sequence). The CDR3 has 16 residues. The junction had 16 bases not matched to a gene; V was cut back by 6 bases and J by 6 bases. The CDR3 nucleotides are TGTGCCAGCAGCCTTTCGGGACAGTTACTCAGAGATGGCTACACCTTC. Protein: CASSLSGQLLRDGYTF.

The chain combines TRBV19 with TRBJ2-1; maybe TRBD2 (6 bases). The germline V gene encodes CDR1 LNHDA and CDR2 SQIVND (reference sequence). The CDR3 consists of 13 residues. V was cut by 0 bases and J by 7 bases, with 7 bases left in between. CDR3 in DNA: TGTGCCAGTAGTATAGAGGGGAGGAATGAGCAGTTCTTC. Translation gives CASSIEGRNEQFF.

This sequence joins TRBV18 and TRBJ1-3, with D possibly TRBD1 on 5 matching bases. V shed 3 bases and J shed 0 bases, with 18 bases lying between them. Germline CDR1 KGHSH, CDR2 LQKENI. The CDR3 sequence is 18 residues long. For the CDR3, the DNA is TGTGCCAGCTCACCGGACACAGGAACGACTCACTCTGGAAACACCATATATTTT. It yields the protein CASSPDTGTTHSGNTIYF.